A selection of T cell receptor beta chains follows, all from one sample in a study of graft-versus-host responses after intestinal transplantation. Here immunoSEQ multiplex PCR was the method, and the copy in TCRdb shows in-frame clones only, minus some. The sample records about 73,000 clones, 90% being singletons. No cognate antigen is known for these TCRs. The specimen was unstimulated CD8+ T cells sorted from spleen or lymph node cells, collected before transplant. These receptors all stem from a human donor who was the organ donor for an intestinal transplant. CDR3s include the opening cysteine and the closing phenylalanine or tryptophan. A D gene is named only where the DNA matches it firmly. Some rows have no size entry. The others give once, few or many, or a class for an expanded clone.

j_call clone_size v_call d_call cdr3_aa cdr3_nt
TRBJ2-5 NA TRBV29-1 TRBD1 CSVWTGSQETQYF TGCAGCGTATGGACAGGGTCCCAAGAGACCCAGTACTTC
TRBJ1-1 NA TRBV4-2 NA CASSQKTGGEAFF TGTGCCAGCAGCCAGAAAACGGGAGGAGAAGCTTTCTTT
TRBJ2-3 NA TRBV9 TRBD1 CASSPGQLTDTQYF TGTGCCAGCAGCCCGGGACAGCTTACAGATACGCAGTATTTT
TRBJ1-4 NA TRBV7-2 NA CASSLVAGLNEKLFF TGTGCCAGCAGCTTAGTTGCAGGGCTTAATGAAAAACTGTTTTTT
TRBJ1-2 NA TRBV7-2 NA CASSFGQGLNYGYTF TGTGCCAGCAGCTTCGGGCAGGGGTTAAACTATGGCTACACCTTC
TRBJ2-1 NA TRBV28 NA CATLRLEGGNEQFF TGTGCCACCCTCAGACTCGAAGGCGGGAATGAGCAGTTCTTC
TRBJ1-6 NA TRBV2 TRBD1 CASSQGGQRAVLPLHF TGTGCCAGCAGCCAGGGGGGACAGCGAGCAGTATTACCCCTCCACTTT
TRBJ1-2 once TRBV6-6 TRBD1 CASSTLTTGGNYGYTF TGTGCCAGCAGTACCCTCACGACAGGGGGAAACTATGGCTACACCTTC
TRBJ2-5 NA TRBV6-6 NA CASSPYRQETQYF TGTGCCAGCAGTCCGTACAGACAAGAGACCCAGTACTTC
TRBJ2-3 NA TRBV13 NA CASSSRGRGRTDTQYF TGTGCCAGCAGCTCAAGGGGGAGGGGCCGCACAGATACGCAGTATTTT
TRBJ2-2 NA TRBV2 TRBD2 CASNIVAGGLDTGELFF TGTGCCAGCAATATCGTAGCGGGGGGTCTGGACACCGGGGAGCTGTTTTTT
TRBJ1-2 NA TRBV6-5 NA CASSYIFRATDGYTF TGTGCCAGCAGTTACATCTTCAGGGCCACAGATGGCTACACCTTC
TRBJ2-3 NA TRBV5-1 NA CASSWDSTDTQYF TGCGCCAGCAGCTGGGACTCCACAGATACGCAGTATTTT
TRBJ2-3 NA TRBV5-1 NA CASSSQGTDTQYF TGCGCCAGCAGCAGCCAGGGCACAGATACGCAGTATTTT
TRBJ1-3 few TRBV9 NA CASSVEGDVSGNTIYF TGTGCCAGCAGCGTTGAGGGAGACGTTTCTGGAAACACCATATATTTT
TRBJ1-4 NA TRBV4-1 TRBD1 CASSTGTDNEKLFF TGCGCCAGCAGCACCGGGACAGATAATGAAAAACTGTTTTTT
TRBJ1-5 NA TRBV27 NA CASSPGVSNQPQHF TGTGCCAGCAGCCCAGGGGTTAGCAATCAGCCCCAGCATTTT
TRBJ2-1 once TRBV27 TRBD2 CASLAGGPGNEQFF TGTGCCAGCCTAGCGGGGGGGCCTGGCAATGAGCAGTTCTTC
TRBJ2-1 NA TRBV6-4 TRBD2 CASSDRGGSYNEQFF TGTGCCAGCAGTGATCGCGGGGGCTCCTACAATGAGCAGTTCTTC
TRBJ1-3 once TRBV4-1 TRBD1 CASRHTGQGPFSSGNTIYF TGCGCCAGCAGGCACACGGGACAGGGCCCCTTTAGCTCTGGAAACACCATATATTTT
TRBJ1-1 NA TRBV28 NA CASSLPPRANTEAFF TGTGCCAGCAGTTTACCCCCCCGAGCGAACACTGAAGCTTTCTTT
TRBJ1-1 NA TRBV29-1 NA CSVVQGGTEAFF TGCAGCGTTGTACAGGGTGGCACTGAAGCTTTCTTT
TRBJ1-2 NA TRBV7-8 TRBD1 CASSGPGQGARGIYGYTF TGTGCCAGCAGCGGGCCGGGACAGGGGGCTAGGGGGATTTATGGCTACACCTTC
TRBJ2-1 NA TRBV11-2 TRBD1 CASGGRGLYNEQFF TGTGCCAGCGGGGGCAGGGGGCTCTACAATGAGCAGTTCTTC
TRBJ1-2 NA TRBV5-1 NA CASSLAGEGGYGYTF TGCGCCAGCAGCTTGGCCGGGGAAGGAGGCTATGGCTACACCTTC
TRBJ1-2 NA TRBV7-9 TRBD1 CASSVRQGAVYGYTF TGTGCCAGCAGCGTCAGACAGGGGGCTGTTTATGGCTACACCTTC
TRBJ2-5 NA TRBV5-1 NA CASSPLRGLETQYF TGCGCCAGCAGCCCCCTTAGGGGGTTGGAGACCCAGTACTTC
TRBJ1-1 NA TRBV6-5 NA CASSSVGASEAFF TGTGCCAGCAGTTCTGTGGGGGCTTCTGAAGCTTTCTTT
TRBJ2-2 NA TRBV25-1 NA CASSDSKMNTGELFF TGTGCCAGCAGTGATTCTAAGATGAACACCGGGGAGCTGTTTTTT
TRBJ2-2 NA TRBV6-5 NA CASSYSETDGELFF TGTGCCAGCAGTTACTCGGAGACTGACGGGGAGCTGTTTTTT
TRBJ1-1 NA TRBV4-2 NA CASSQEEGVGMNTEAFF TGTGCCAGCAGCCAAGAAGAAGGCGTCGGGATGAACACTGAAGCTTTCTTT
TRBJ2-1 NA TRBV28 TRBD2 CASSFEERGLYNEQFF TGTGCCAGCAGTTTTGAGGAGCGGGGACTATACAATGAGCAGTTCTTC
TRBJ1-5 once TRBV5-6 NA CASSLAQGGQPQHF TGTGCCAGCAGCTTGGCGCAGGGAGGTCAGCCCCAGCATTTT
TRBJ2-2 NA TRBV4-1 NA CASGTGNTGELFF TGCGCCAGTGGTACAGGGAACACCGGGGAGCTGTTTTTT
TRBJ1-2 once TRBV27 TRBD1 CASSASRDRFYYGYTF TGTGCCAGCTCTGCTTCCCGGGACAGGTTTTACTATGGCTACACCTTC
TRBJ2-5 NA TRBV5-6 TRBD2 CASSLGGGSLFETQYF TGTGCCAGCAGCTTGGGCGGGGGGTCCCTTTTCGAGACCCAGTACTTC
TRBJ2-3 NA TRBV7-7 TRBD2 CASSFRGGSTDTQYF TGTGCTAGCAGCTTTCGCGGGGGAAGCACAGATACGCAGTATTTT
TRBJ1-2 NA TRBV27 NA CATRGGAFGYTF TGTGCCACCCGGGGGGGGGCTTTTGGCTACACCTTC
TRBJ1-1 NA TRBV27 NA CASSFSGRAFF TGTGCCAGCAGTTTTTCAGGCCGGGCTTTCTTT
TRBJ2-3 NA TRBV5-6 TRBD2 CASSSLAGGTDTQYF TGTGCCAGCAGCTCACTAGCGGGGGGGACAGATACGCAGTATTTT
TRBJ1-2 NA TRBV6-5 NA CASSYRSGATGYTF TGTGCCAGCAGTTATAGATCAGGGGCCACCGGCTACACCTTC
TRBJ1-1 NA TRBV5-1 TRBD1 CASSWGQGEAFF TGCGCCAGCAGCTGGGGACAGGGAGAAGCTTTCTTT
TRBJ1-6 NA TRBV19 TRBD1 CASTPPPGQGMPLHF TGTGCCAGTACCCCCCCGCCGGGACAGGGTATGCCCCTCCACTTT
TRBJ1-5 NA TRBV2 TRBD1 CASRWGQGGNQPQHF TGTGCCAGCAGGTGGGGACAGGGGGGCAATCAGCCCCAGCATTTT
TRBJ2-2 NA TRBV28 TRBD2 CASRAGLAGSTGELFF TGTGCCAGCAGGGCGGGACTAGCGGGATCCACCGGGGAGCTGTTTTTT
TRBJ2-1 NA TRBV4-1 NA CASSQDRGGSEQFF TGCGCCAGCAGCCAAGATAGGGGGGGGAGTGAGCAGTTCTTC
TRBJ2-2 NA TRBV7-6 NA CASSSPWRGPWTGELFF TGTGCCAGCAGCTCGCCTTGGCGGGGGCCTTGGACCGGGGAGCTGTTTTTT
TRBJ2-3 NA TRBV2 NA CASSELARPSTDTQYF TGTGCCAGCAGTGAACTAGCGCGCCCTAGCACAGATACGCAGTATTTT